Listed here is a single TCR beta chain. Its antigen is unidentified. MiXCR, run by TCRdb on the RT-PCR reads, gives a single entry per CDR3 protein. Of approximately 730,000 distinct CDR3 sequences in the sample, roughly 13% were seen once. This sample stems from a study of response to subunit inactivated influenza vaccine. Study-level results: It was suggested by the authors that few new T cells are recruited by each seasonal influenza vaccination.

This CDR3 has 17 amino acids. Per the germline V gene, CDR1 is DFQATT and CDR2 is SNEGSKA (reference sequence). V was clipped by 0 bases and J by 4 bases, with 18 bases between them. The receptor comes from a man aged 50 to 59 who received an inactivated influenza vaccine. The rearrangement uses TRBV20-1 and TRBJ2-2; TRBD2 is a possible D gene (6 bases). This sample comprised PBMCs from blood, obtained 14 to 15 days before vaccination. Here the CDR3 DNA reads TGCAGTGCTAGAGACCAGGAGGGGACGGGTCGCACCGGGGAGCTGTTTTTT. It encodes CSARDQEGTGRTGELFF.